The T cell receptor beta chain under discussion was sequenced for a study of cytomegalovirus exposure and HLA in healthy donors. The study, taken as a whole, reports: Judged likely to be a sequencing artifact was a cluster of highly shared sequence variants.

J gave up 15 bases and V 5 bases, and 14 bases lay outside the gene matches. From germline, CDR1 is SGHTA and CDR2 FQGNSA. CDR3 length: 15 residues. The PCR was carried out with 60 Vbeta primers and 13 Jbeta primers. Here immunoSEQ multiplex PCR was the method, and the copy in TCRdb shows in-frame clones only, minus some. The data contain some 130,000 clones, about 75% of them singletons. With respect to this clone: Its target is unknown.

The V gene is TRBV7-2, the J gene TRBJ2-1; the match to TRBD1 covers 12 bases. The sequencing sample was made of PBMCs. The TCR sequence derives from a woman between 35 and 50 years old in good health and CMV-seronegative. The CDR3 DNA is TGTGCCAGCAGCCCTGACCGGGACAGGGGGCGCCCATCGTTCTTC. It specifies CASSPDRDRGRPSFF.